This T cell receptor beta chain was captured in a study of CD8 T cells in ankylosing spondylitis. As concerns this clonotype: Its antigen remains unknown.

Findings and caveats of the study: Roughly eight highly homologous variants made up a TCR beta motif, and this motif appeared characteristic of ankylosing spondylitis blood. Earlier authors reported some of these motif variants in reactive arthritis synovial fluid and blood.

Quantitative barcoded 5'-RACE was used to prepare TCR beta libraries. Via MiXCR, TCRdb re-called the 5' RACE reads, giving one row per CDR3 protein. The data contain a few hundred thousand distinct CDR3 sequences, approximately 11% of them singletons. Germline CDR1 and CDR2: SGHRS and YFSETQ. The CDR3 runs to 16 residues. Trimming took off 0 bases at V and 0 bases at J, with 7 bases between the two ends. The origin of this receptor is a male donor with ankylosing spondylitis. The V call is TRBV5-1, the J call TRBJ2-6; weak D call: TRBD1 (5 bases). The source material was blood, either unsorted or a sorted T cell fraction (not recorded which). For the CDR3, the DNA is TGCGCCAGCAGCTTGGCAGGGTACTCTGGGGCCAACGTCCTGACTTTC. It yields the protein CASSLAGYSGANVLTF.